Listed below are T cell receptor beta chains from one sample, sequenced in a study of T cell responses to AZD1222 COVID-19 vaccine. Generated by immunoSEQ multiplex PCR, the TCRdb table keeps only in-frame clones and is missing some. The table lists 120,000 to 150,000 clones, more than 70% of them singletons. This specimen consisted of peripheral blood, obtained on day 0 of MenACWY control vaccination. These receptor sequences come from an adult in good health. The CDR3 runs from the conserved cysteine through the conserved F or W. The order of the fields is V gene, clone size, J gene, CDR3 protein. Size values are once, few and many counts, or a class for expanded clones, and some rows have none.

v_call: TRBV7-9
clone_size: -
j_call: TRBJ2-4
cdr3_aa: CASSPDRDGKNIQYF

v_call: TRBV5-4
clone_size: -
j_call: TRBJ2-1
cdr3_aa: CASSLPQGTNNEQFF

v_call: TRBV24-1
clone_size: -
j_call: TRBJ2-7
cdr3_aa: CATSSFPTYEQYF

v_call: TRBV7-9
clone_size: -
j_call: TRBJ2-5
cdr3_aa: CASSLQETQYF

v_call: TRBV29-1
clone_size: -
j_call: TRBJ1-1
cdr3_aa: CSGDISVTEAFF

v_call: TRBV7-3
clone_size: -
j_call: TRBJ2-6
cdr3_aa: CASSLLGIPGANVLTF

v_call: TRBV19
clone_size: once
j_call: TRBJ2-7
cdr3_aa: CASSREADSYEQYF

v_call: TRBV4-3
clone_size: few
j_call: TRBJ1-4
cdr3_aa: CASSQETPTREKLFF

v_call: TRBV7-2
clone_size: -
j_call: TRBJ1-1
cdr3_aa: CASSRPPNTEAFF

v_call: TRBV28
clone_size: -
j_call: TRBJ1-1
cdr3_aa: CASSRSDLPEAFF

v_call: TRBV2
clone_size: -
j_call: TRBJ2-1
cdr3_aa: CASSDGASGHNEQFF

v_call: TRBV9
clone_size: -
j_call: TRBJ1-1
cdr3_aa: CASSVGQGAIMNTEAFF

v_call: TRBV7-2
clone_size: -
j_call: TRBJ2-7
cdr3_aa: CASSLDRTYEQYF

v_call: TRBV28
clone_size: -
j_call: TRBJ1-1
cdr3_aa: CASSTRGLGRTEAFF

v_call: TRBV5-4
clone_size: -
j_call: TRBJ1-1
cdr3_aa: CASRRGDRGLGNTEAFF